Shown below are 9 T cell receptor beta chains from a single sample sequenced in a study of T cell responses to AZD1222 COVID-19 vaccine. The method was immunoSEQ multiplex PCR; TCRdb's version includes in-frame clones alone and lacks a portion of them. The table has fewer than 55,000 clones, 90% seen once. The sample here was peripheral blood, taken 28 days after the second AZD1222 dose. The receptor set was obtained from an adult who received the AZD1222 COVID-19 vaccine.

This chain's CDR3 is CASARLAQETQYF. The DNA for the CDR3 is TGCGCCAGCGCACGACTAGCGCAAGAGACCCAGTACTTC. V usage is TRBV5-1 and J usage is TRBJ2-5; TRBD2 aligns across 8 bases. Germline trimming cut 7 bases from V and 2 bases from J; bases unmatched to any gene: 4. Germline lookup yields CDR1 SGHRS and CDR2 YFSETQ. This CDR3 comprises 13 residues.

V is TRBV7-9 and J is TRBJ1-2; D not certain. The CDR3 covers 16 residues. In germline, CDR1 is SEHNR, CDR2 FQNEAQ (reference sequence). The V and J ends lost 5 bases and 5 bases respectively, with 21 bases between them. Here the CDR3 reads CASSRYSASLLYGYTF. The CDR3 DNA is TGTGCCAGCAGCCGATACTCGGCCTCATTACTATATGGCTACACCTTC.

CDR3 nucleotide sequence: TGTGCCAGTAAGAGGGGGCAGGAGAATTCACCCCTCCACTTT. It specifies CASKRGQENSPLHF. The J gene is TRBJ1-6, the V gene TRBV2; 7 bases are a match to TRBD1. V shed 9 bases and J 7 bases; nucleotides not matched to a gene: 9. The CDR3 spans 14 residues. CDR1 is SNHLY and CDR2 is FYNNEI in the germline V gene.

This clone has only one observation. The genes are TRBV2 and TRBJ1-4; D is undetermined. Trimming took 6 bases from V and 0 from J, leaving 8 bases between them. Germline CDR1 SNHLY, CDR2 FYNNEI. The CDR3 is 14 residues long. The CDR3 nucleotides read TGTGCCAGCAGCGGGCCCACAACTAATGAAAAACTGTTTTTT. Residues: CASSGPTTNEKLFF.

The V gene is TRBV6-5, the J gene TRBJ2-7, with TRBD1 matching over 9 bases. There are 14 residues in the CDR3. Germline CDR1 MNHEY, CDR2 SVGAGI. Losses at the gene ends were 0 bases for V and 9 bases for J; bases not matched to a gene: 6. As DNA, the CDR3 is TGTGCCAGCAGTTACTCGGGGGACAGGGCCGGGCAGTACTTC. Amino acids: CASSYSGDRAGQYF.

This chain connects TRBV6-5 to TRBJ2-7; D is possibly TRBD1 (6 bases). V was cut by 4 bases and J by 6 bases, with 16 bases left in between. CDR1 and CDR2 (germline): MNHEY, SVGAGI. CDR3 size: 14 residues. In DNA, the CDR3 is TGTGCCAGCAGTTCCTACAGGGCAGGTGGCGAGCAGTACTTC. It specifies CASSSYRAGGEQYF.

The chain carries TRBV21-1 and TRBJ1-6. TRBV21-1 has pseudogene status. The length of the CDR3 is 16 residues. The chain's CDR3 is CASSKVREAGNSPLHF. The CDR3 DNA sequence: TGTGCCAGCAGCAAAGTGCGGGAAGCGGGCAATTCACCCCTCCACTTT.

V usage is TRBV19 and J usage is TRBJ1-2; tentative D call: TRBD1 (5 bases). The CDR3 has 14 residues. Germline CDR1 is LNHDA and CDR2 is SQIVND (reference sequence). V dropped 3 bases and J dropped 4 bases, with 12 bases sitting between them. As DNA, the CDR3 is TGTGCCAGTAGTATGGGGACCCCGGCCTATGGCTACACCTTC. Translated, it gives CASSMGTPAYGYTF.

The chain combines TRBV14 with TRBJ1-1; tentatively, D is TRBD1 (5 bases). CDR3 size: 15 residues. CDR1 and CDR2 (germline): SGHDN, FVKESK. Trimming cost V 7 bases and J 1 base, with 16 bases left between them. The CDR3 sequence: CASKYIRTPNTEAFF. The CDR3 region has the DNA TGTGCCAGCAAGTATATAAGGACACCGAACACTGAAGCTTTCTTT.